The 14 T cell receptor beta chains in this list originate from one sample, sequenced in a study of graft-versus-host responses after intestinal transplantation. The assay was immunoSEQ multiplex PCR, and TCRdb's table has in-frame clones only and misses some. There are about 12,000 clones in the sample; 70% to 85% occur only once, and about 4.3% lies in the top ten. Graft specimens yielded both intraepithelial and lamina propria lymphocytes. Sequencing used ileum tissue, obtained 142 days after intestinal transplantation. All receptors come from a human patient who received an intestinal transplant, so some T cells may come from the graft donor.

This rearrangement joins TRBV7-3 to TRBJ2-5; 14 nucleotides line up with TRBD2. Germline V lookup: CDR1 SGHTA, CDR2 FQGTGA. The CDR3 loop spans 17 amino acids. V shed 5 bases and J 5 bases; nucleotides not matched to a gene: 10. The chain's CDR3 is CASSPGLAGVLGETQYF. For the CDR3, the DNA is TGTGCCAGCAGCCCGGGACTAGCGGGAGTTCTAGGGGAGACCCAGTACTTC. The full variable domain, its missing parts supplied by reference TRBV7-3 and TRBJ2-5, is GAGVSQTPSNKVTEKGKYVELRCDPISGHTALYWYRQSLGQGPEFLIYFQGTGAADDSGLPNDRFFAVRPEGSVSTLKIQRTERGDSAVYLCASSPGLAGVLGETQYFGPGTRLLVL.

V and J are TRBV28 and TRBJ2-3; TRBD2 aligns across 8 bases. With 6 bases clipped from V and 4 bases from J, the junction kept 12 bases outside the gene matches. There are 16 residues in the CDR3. The germline gives CDR1 MDHEN, CDR2 SYDVKM. The CDR3 loop reads CASSPTSGSLADTQYF. CDR3 in DNA: TGTGCCAGCAGCCCGACCAGCGGGAGTCTCGCAGATACGCAGTATTTT.

In DNA form, the CDR3 reads TGTGCCAGCAGTGAAGCGAGGTTCAGGGAAGTGCATCAGCCCCAGCATTTT. It translates to CASSEARFREVHQPQHF. This chain connects TRBV6-1 to TRBJ1-5, with D possibly matching TRBD1 (5 bases). The ends were cut back, 0 bases at V and 5 bases at J, with 17 bases in the middle. Germline assignment: CDR1 MNHNS and CDR2 SASEGT. The CDR3 runs to 17 residues.

V usage is TRBV5-1 and J usage is TRBJ2-5; D ambiguous. The CDR3 length is 13 residues. The V and J ends lost 0 bases and 7 bases respectively, with 10 bases between them. Germline V lookup: CDR1 SGHRS, CDR2 YFSETQ. CDR3 in amino acids: CASSLAVSWTQYF. The CDR3 coding sequence is TGCGCCAGCAGCTTGGCGGTAAGCTGGACCCAGTACTTC.

This chain connects TRBV2 to TRBJ1-6; D gene uncertain. Germline V gives CDR1 SNHLY, CDR2 FYNNEI. The CDR3 consists of 15 residues. The V end was cut by 3 bases, the J end by 3 bases, with 9 bases between. The CDR3, as DNA: TGTGCCAGCAGTGATCCTCTCCTCTATAATTCACCCCTCCACTTT. Translated, it gives CASSDPLLYNSPLHF.

This chain uses TRBV29-1 with TRBJ1-2, with D perhaps TRBD1 (6 bases). The ends were cut back, 7 bases at V and 8 bases at J, with 14 bases in the middle. The CDR3 runs 11 residues. Germline V gene lookup returns CDR1 SQVTM and CDR2 ANQGSEA. The CDR3 DNA sequence: TGCAGCGGACAGGAGGCTGGGGGCTACACCTTC. It is translated as CSGQEAGGYTF.

The chain recombines TRBV5-4 with TRBJ1-2; a possible D gene is TRBD1 (6 bases). CDR3 length equals 15 residues. V was trimmed by 3 bases and J by 6 bases, leaving 18 bases between them. Germline CDR1 SGHNT, CDR2 YYREEE (reference sequence). The CDR3 is CASSSTGRGLDGYTF. The CDR3 nucleotides read TGTGCCAGCAGCTCCACAGGGCGGGGACTAGATGGCTACACCTTC.

The V call is TRBV2, the J call TRBJ1-2, with D possibly TRBD1 on 6 matching bases. The CDR3 covers 17 residues. V lost 3 bases and J lost 4, with 21 bases in between. The germline V gene encodes CDR1 SNHLY and CDR2 FYNNEI. This CDR3 is CASSDGPYRERTYGYTF. Written as DNA, the CDR3 is TGTGCCAGCAGTGATGGCCCGTACAGGGAAAGGACCTATGGCTACACCTTC.

The gene calls are TRBV4-2 and TRBJ1-1, with D tentatively TRBD1 (6 bases). Trimming cost V 1 base and J 5 bases, with 17 bases left between them. This CDR3 spans 16 amino acids. CDR1 and CDR2 from the germline V gene are LGHNA and YNFKEQ. The CDR3 coding sequence is TGTGCCAGCAGCCAAGGGCCAGCGGGGGGGCAAACTGAAGCTTTCTTT. Its translation: CASSQGPAGGQTEAFF.

The chain uses TRBV7-2 and TRBJ2-3; tentative D call: TRBD1 (5 bases). V dropped 1 base and J dropped 3 bases, with 17 bases sitting between them. Germline V gives CDR1 SGHTA, CDR2 FQGNSA. The CDR3 length is 17 residues. CDR3 protein: CASSLEGLGRWTDTQYF. Here the CDR3 DNA reads TGTGCCAGCAGCTTAGAGGGGCTTGGGCGGTGGACAGATACGCAGTATTTT.

The V gene is TRBV19, the J gene TRBJ1-1; D might be TRBD1 (6 bases). Germline V gives CDR1 LNHDA, CDR2 SQIVND (reference sequence). V lost 5 bases and J 2 bases, leaving 15 bases between the germline ends. There are 15 residues in the CDR3. Written as DNA, the CDR3 is TGTGCCAGTAGTCCTTGGGACACCCTAAACACTGAAGCTTTCTTT. The encoded protein is CASSPWDTLNTEAFF.

The chain carries TRBV5-4 and TRBJ1-1; 8 nucleotides agree with TRBD1. Trimming took 4 bases from V and 1 from J; bases not matched to a gene: 6. The CDR3 runs to 15 residues. Germline loops: CDR1 SGHNT, CDR2 YYREEE (reference sequence). CDR3 region: CASSATDRENTEAFF. The DNA of the CDR3 is TGTGCCAGCAGCGCCACGGACAGGGAGAACACTGAAGCTTTCTTT. The entire variable domain, with the rest obtained from reference TRBV5-4 and TRBJ1-1, is as follows: ETGVTQSPTHLIKTRGQQVTLRCSSQSGHNTVSWYQQALGQGPQFIFQYYREEENGRGNFPPRFSGLQFPNYSSELNVNALELDDSALYLCASSATDRENTEAFFGQGTRLTVV.

The chain employs TRBV11-2 and TRBJ2-3; TRBD1 aligns across 11 bases. This CDR3 has 16 residues. Losses at the gene ends were 5 bases for V and 2 bases for J; bases not matched to a gene: 6. CDR1 and CDR2 from the germline V gene are SGHAT and FQNNGV. The DNA for the CDR3 is TGTGCCAGCAGCCGCACGGACAGGGGGCTCACAGATACGCAGTATTTT. Residues: CASSRTDRGLTDTQYF.

This rearrangement joins TRBV7-3 to TRBJ2-7; 8 bases line up with TRBD2. Germline CDR1 SGHTA, CDR2 FQGTGA. Trimming cost V 5 bases and J 6 bases; bases outside gene matches: 9. There are 14 residues in the CDR3. CDR3 coding DNA: TGTGCCAGCAGCCCCGTTTCCGCGGGGGGCGAGCAGTACTTC. It is translated as CASSPVSAGGEQYF.